These T cell receptor beta chains were read from a single sample in a study of cytomegalovirus exposure and HLA in healthy donors. TCRdb's copy holds only in-frame clones and misses some; the assay was immunoSEQ multiplex PCR. The sample has 150,000 to 200,000 clones; around 82% are singletons. Sequencing was done on a sample of PBMCs. These TCRs come from a male donor in good health and CMV-seronegative. CDR3s include the opening cysteine and the closing phenylalanine or tryptophan. D genes are given only for firm matches. Rows give clone size only sometimes, using once, few, many, or a class for an expanded clone.

d_call: TRBD2
cdr3_length: 15
clone_size: NA
j_call: TRBJ2-1
v_call: TRBV10-3
cdr3_aa: CAISGLAGGPDEQFF
cdr3_nt: TGTGCCATCAGTGGACTAGCGGGAGGGCCAGATGAGCAGTTCTTC

d_call: NA
cdr3_length: 12
clone_size: NA
j_call: TRBJ2-3
v_call: TRBV11-1
cdr3_aa: CASSLVRDTQYF
cdr3_nt: TGTGCCAGCAGCTTAGTGAGAGATACGCAGTATTTT

d_call: TRBD1
cdr3_length: 15
clone_size: NA
j_call: TRBJ1-5
v_call: TRBV5-1
cdr3_aa: CASSEGQGNNQPQHF
cdr3_nt: TGCGCCAGCAGCGAGGGACAGGGGAACAATCAGCCCCAGCATTTT

d_call: TRBD1
cdr3_length: 14
clone_size: few
j_call: TRBJ1-1
v_call: TRBV11-2
cdr3_aa: CASSFDRVNTEAFF
cdr3_nt: TGTGCCAGCAGCTTTGACAGGGTGAACACTGAAGCTTTCTTT

d_call: NA
cdr3_length: 13
clone_size: NA
j_call: TRBJ2-5
v_call: TRBV6-5
cdr3_aa: CASSARVGETQYF
cdr3_nt: TGTGCCAGCAGTGCCAGGGTTGGGGAGACCCAGTACTTC

d_call: NA
cdr3_length: 17
clone_size: NA
j_call: TRBJ1-2
v_call: TRBV28
cdr3_aa: CASRPPDSGRTNYGYTF
cdr3_nt: TGTGCCAGCAGACCTCCGGACTCAGGAAGAACTAACTATGGCTACACCTTC

d_call: TRBD2
cdr3_length: 17
clone_size: once
j_call: TRBJ2-7
v_call: TRBV9
cdr3_aa: CASSYPRGGEGSYEQYF
cdr3_nt: TGTGCCAGCAGCTATCCCCGGGGAGGGGAGGGGTCCTACGAGCAGTACTTC

d_call: TRBD2
cdr3_length: 16
clone_size: NA
j_call: TRBJ2-2
v_call: TRBV14
cdr3_aa: CASNRPSGSVTGELFF
cdr3_nt: TGTGCCAGCAACCGACCAAGCGGGAGCGTCACCGGGGAGCTGTTTTTT

d_call: NA
cdr3_length: 15
clone_size: NA
j_call: TRBJ1-2
v_call: TRBV18
cdr3_aa: CASSVTALGDYGYTF
cdr3_nt: TGTGCCAGCTCAGTGACAGCCCTTGGAGACTATGGCTACACCTTC

d_call: TRBD2
cdr3_length: 16
clone_size: NA
j_call: TRBJ2-5
v_call: TRBV4-2
cdr3_aa: CASSQVTRDYKQTQYF
cdr3_nt: TGTGCCAGCAGCCAAGTTACCCGGGACTACAAACAGACCCAGTACTTC

d_call: TRBD1
cdr3_length: 14
clone_size: NA
j_call: TRBJ1-1
v_call: TRBV5-1
cdr3_aa: CASSPREGAIEAFF
cdr3_nt: TGCGCCAGCAGCCCCCGGGAGGGGGCGATTGAAGCTTTCTTT

d_call: TRBD2
cdr3_length: 17
clone_size: NA
j_call: TRBJ2-3
v_call: TRBV18
cdr3_aa: CASSPGSEPRGGDTQYF
cdr3_nt: TGTGCCAGCTCGCCGGGTAGCGAGCCCCGGGGGGGAGATACGCAGTATTTT

d_call: NA
cdr3_length: 19
clone_size: NA
j_call: TRBJ2-1
v_call: TRBV7-6
cdr3_aa: CASSLEGGDFKPYYNEQFF
cdr3_nt: TGTGCCAGCAGCTTAGAGGGGGGGGACTTTAAGCCGTACTACAATGAGCAGTTCTTC

d_call: TRBD1
cdr3_length: 15
clone_size: NA
j_call: TRBJ1-2
v_call: TRBV4-2
cdr3_aa: CASSQDGQGHYGYTF
cdr3_nt: TGTGCCAGCAGCCAAGACGGACAGGGGCACTATGGCTACACCTTC

d_call: NA
cdr3_length: 13
clone_size: NA
j_call: TRBJ2-1
v_call: TRBV7-8
cdr3_aa: CASSLTGYNEQFF
cdr3_nt: TGTGCCAGCAGCTTAACAGGCTACAATGAGCAGTTCTTC

d_call: NA
cdr3_length: 17
clone_size: NA
j_call: TRBJ2-1
v_call: TRBV21-1
cdr3_aa: CASSPHELADTYNEQFF
cdr3_nt: TGTGCCAGCAGCCCCCACGAGCTAGCGGACACATACAATGAGCAGTTCTTC

d_call: NA
cdr3_length: 16
clone_size: NA
j_call: TRBJ1-5
v_call: TRBV6-6
cdr3_aa: CASSYSPGLSNQPQHF
cdr3_nt: TGTGCCAGCAGTTACTCTCCAGGACTTAGCAATCAGCCCCAGCATTTT

d_call: NA
cdr3_length: 12
clone_size: NA
j_call: TRBJ1-3
v_call: TRBV18
cdr3_aa: CASSPNLDTIYF
cdr3_nt: TGTGCCAGCTCACCTAATCTAGACACCATATATTTT

d_call: TRBD1
cdr3_length: 15
clone_size: NA
j_call: TRBJ2-3
v_call: TRBV7-3
cdr3_aa: CASSSGQGAADTQYF
cdr3_nt: TGTGCCAGCAGCTCGGGACAGGGGGCGGCAGATACGCAGTATTTT

d_call: TRBD1
cdr3_length: 16
clone_size: NA
j_call: TRBJ2-3
v_call: TRBV11-3
cdr3_aa: CASSLDPGQGADTQYF
cdr3_nt: TGTGCCAGCAGCTTAGATCCCGGACAGGGGGCAGATACGCAGTATTTT

d_call: NA
cdr3_length: 15
clone_size: NA
j_call: TRBJ2-6
v_call: TRBV7-3
cdr3_aa: CASSLDSSGANVLTF
cdr3_nt: TGTGCCAGCAGCTTGGACAGCTCTGGGGCCAACGTCCTGACTTTC

d_call: TRBD1
cdr3_length: 15
clone_size: NA
j_call: TRBJ1-5
v_call: TRBV5-8
cdr3_aa: CASSLRTGGDQPQHF
cdr3_nt: TGTGCCAGCAGCTTGCGGACAGGGGGAGATCAGCCCCAGCATTTT

d_call: NA
cdr3_length: 15
clone_size: NA
j_call: TRBJ1-1
v_call: TRBV19
cdr3_aa: CASRPQGRGNTEAFF
cdr3_nt: TGTGCCAGTCGGCCCCAGGGCAGGGGGAACACTGAAGCTTTCTTT

d_call: TRBD1
cdr3_length: 13
clone_size: once
j_call: TRBJ1-5
v_call: TRBV28
cdr3_aa: CASTQGGRSPQHF
cdr3_nt: TGTGCCAGCACCCAAGGGGGCAGGTCGCCCCAGCATTTT

d_call: NA
cdr3_length: 14
clone_size: NA
j_call: TRBJ2-1
v_call: TRBV7-3
cdr3_aa: CASSETSSRDEQFF
cdr3_nt: TGTGCCAGCAGCGAAACTAGCAGCCGGGATGAGCAGTTCTTC

d_call: TRBD2
cdr3_length: 18
clone_size: NA
j_call: TRBJ2-3
v_call: TRBV9
cdr3_aa: CASSVGGGGLPSTDTQYF
cdr3_nt: TGTGCCAGCAGCGTAGGGGGCGGGGGACTTCCTAGCACAGATACGCAGTATTTT

d_call: TRBD1
cdr3_length: 14
clone_size: NA
j_call: TRBJ1-1
v_call: TRBV6-1
cdr3_aa: CASSERGLNTEAFF
cdr3_nt: TGTGCCAGCAGTGAGAGGGGGCTGAACACTGAAGCTTTCTTT

d_call: NA
cdr3_length: 13
clone_size: NA
j_call: TRBJ1-1
v_call: TRBV27
cdr3_aa: CASSFLGGTEAFF
cdr3_nt: TGTGCCAGCAGTTTTCTGGGGGGCACTGAAGCTTTCTTT

d_call: NA
cdr3_length: 11
clone_size: NA
j_call: TRBJ2-3
v_call: TRBV11-2
cdr3_aa: CASGATDTQYF
cdr3_nt: TGTGCCTCTGGGGCCACAGATACGCAGTATTTT

d_call: TRBD1
cdr3_length: 15
clone_size: NA
j_call: TRBJ1-6
v_call: TRBV6-5
cdr3_aa: CASSYGQGLDSPLHF
cdr3_nt: TGTGCCAGCAGTTACGGACAGGGTCTGGATTCACCCCTCCACTTT

d_call: NA
cdr3_length: 15
clone_size: once
j_call: TRBJ1-3
v_call: TRBV9
cdr3_aa: CASSVDWAEKNTIYF
cdr3_nt: TGTGCCAGCAGCGTAGATTGGGCTGAGAAAAACACCATATATTTT

d_call: TRBD2
cdr3_length: 13
clone_size: NA
j_call: TRBJ2-1
v_call: TRBV30
cdr3_aa: CAWSLSGRPEQFF
cdr3_nt: TGTGCCTGGTCCCTTAGCGGGAGACCTGAGCAGTTCTTC